The T cell receptor beta chain under discussion was sequenced for a study of T cells in women clearing cervical HPV infection. Each participant carried one incident cervical HPV16 infection only. Produced via immunoSEQ multiplex PCR; TCRdb's table is partial and in-frame only. This sample's clone table lists about 20,000 clones. The CDR3 runs 18 residues. From germline, CDR1 is SGHTA and CDR2 FQGTGA. Note on this clone: Its antigen is unidentified. The read comes to an end 3 residues before the CDR3 does, leaving the germline J gene to fill in the end.

Study conclusions and caveats: TRBV6-7 relative abundance averaged around 0.11% in cases and 0.15% to 0.2% in controls. CIN3+ cases had significantly higher TCR richness than controls; evenness did not differ. Richness plus V gene abundances separated cases from controls with AUC roughly 0.88.

Sequenced material: blood buffy coat. The genes are TRBV7-3 and TRBJ2-4, with 7 bases fitting TRBD1. This clonotype was obtained from a woman between 18 and 75 years old with a cervical HPV16 infection that either progressed to CIN3+ or cleared (not recorded which). Incomplete CDR3 DNA: TGTGCCAGCACCGGGACAGTGGCTCTCCTCTGGGAGATCCATGGT. It is translated as CASTGTVALLWEIHG. The entire CDR3 protein reads CASTGTVALLWEIHGQYF.